Described below is a single T cell receptor (beta chain) sequence and its context. The participants were between roughly 18 and 89 years old and came from about two dozen US areas. Researchers sorted participants into cohorts using their self-reported clinical history. Trimming removed 5 bases at V and 7 bases at J, with 11 bases between. The CDR3 length is 13 residues. Germline V CDR1 and CDR2: MNHEY, SMNVEV (reference sequence). The data were obtained in a study of blood T cell repertoires in COVID-19. Study as a whole: Spain, Italy and the United States supplied samples that represented acute and convalescent COVID-19. Sources were T cells, B-cell-depleted T cells, or PBMCs; the material itself was cDNA or gDNA.

Method: immunoSEQ multiplex PCR; TCRdb's copy keeps in-frame clones and lacks some. The sample has 400,000 to 550,000 clones; around 90% are singletons. The rearrangement links TRBV27 to TRBJ2-2; unclear D gene. This clonotype was sampled from a woman under 30 with acute COVID-19. Material: PBMCs or T cells enriched from blood (not recorded which). In DNA, the CDR3 is TGTGCCAGCAGTACCGGAGTGCTCGGGGAGCTGTTTTTT. It yields the protein CASSTGVLGELFF.